The 17 T cell receptor beta chains given below trace back to one sample, sequenced in a study of CD8+ T cells in alopecia areata. Investigators isolated RNA and reverse transcribed it into cDNA to act as the sequencing template. TCRdb's table, derived via immunoSEQ multiplex PCR, lists solely in-frame clones and lacks some. The data show some 82,000 clones, with roughly 51% seen just once and roughly 5.6% held by the top ten. Sample: NKG2D-high CD8+ T cells sorted from blood. These receptors originate from a human donor with alopecia areata.

The rearrangement joins TRBV7-9 to TRBJ2-6; D is perhaps TRBD2 (5 bases). Trimming took off 4 bases at V and 13 bases at J, with 14 bases between the two ends. Germline V gene sequence: CDR1 SEHNR, CDR2 FQNEAQ (reference sequence). The CDR3 has 13 amino acids. As DNA, the CDR3 is TGTGCCAGCAGCTCGGATGGGCGGGTGGTCCTGACTTTC. This encodes CASSSDGRVVLTF.

This clone appeared a single time. This chain joins TRBV27 and TRBJ2-4, with TRBD2 as a possible D gene (6 bases). Trimming took 2 bases from V and 0 from J, leaving 11 bases between them. The CDR3 consists of 16 residues. CDR1 and CDR2 (germline): MNHEY, SMNVEV (reference sequence). CDR3 amino acids: CASSLGGLSAKNIQYF. Written as DNA, the CDR3 is TGTGCCAGCAGTTTAGGAGGGCTTTCAGCCAAAAACATTCAGTACTTC.

This clone turned up a few times. The chain couples TRBV15 to TRBJ2-2; the D gene could be TRBD1 or TRBD2 (5 bases each). This CDR3 region has 17 residues. V was shortened by 6 bases and J by 1 base, with 18 bases between the two germline ends. Germline V CDR1 and CDR2: LNHNV, YYDKDF (reference sequence). The CDR3 DNA sequence: TGTGCCACCAGGTCCCCCCGAGGGACGGGGAACACCGGGGAGCTGTTTTTT. Protein sequence: CATRSPRGTGNTGELFF.

The V gene is TRBV6-5, the J gene TRBJ2-2; D possibly matches TRBD1 or TRBD2 (5 bases each). CDR3 length: 11 amino acids. Germline CDR1 and CDR2: MNHEY and SVGAGI. V gave up 8 bases and J gave up 6 bases, with 7 bases separating them. The CDR3 coding sequence is TGTGCCAGCCTGGGGGCCGGGGAGCTGTTTTTT. Translating it yields CASLGAGELFF.

The rearrangement joins TRBV30 to TRBJ2-7, with 9 nucleotides matching TRBD2. Germline trimming cut 1 base from V and 3 bases from J; bases unmatched to any gene: 7. The CDR3 consists of 15 residues. Looked up from germline, CDR1 is GTSNPN and CDR2 is SVGIG (reference sequence). The CDR3 spells CAWSASGRPFYEQYF. The CDR3 nucleotides read TGTGCCTGGAGTGCGAGCGGGAGGCCCTTCTACGAGCAGTACTTC.

The V and J genes are TRBV4-1 and TRBJ1-1; TRBD1 might be the D (6 bases). Germline assignment: CDR1 MGHRA and CDR2 YSYEKL. V lost 0 bases to trimming and J lost 1 base, with 24 bases between them. The CDR3 runs to 20 residues. DNA of the CDR3: TGCGCCAGCAGCCAAGATAAATTCGATATCGCCACAGGGCAGAACACTGAAGCTTTCTTT. Its protein product is CASSQDKFDIATGQNTEAFF.

The chain is built from TRBV6-6 and TRBJ2-1; no definite D call. CDR3 size: 11 residues. Germline loops: CDR1 MNHNY, CDR2 SVGAGI (reference sequence). Trimming removed 5 bases at V and 10 bases at J, with 9 bases between. The CDR3 here is CASSHLWEQFF. CDR3 nucleotide sequence: TGTGCCAGCAGTCACCTTTGGGAGCAGTTCTTC.

This rearrangement joins TRBV30 to TRBJ2-7; D unclear. Trimming removed 4 bases from V and 6 bases from J, with 13 bases in between. From germline, CDR1 is GTSNPN and CDR2 SVGIG (reference sequence). This CDR3 region has 12 residues. This chain's CDR3 is CAWTQGISEQYF. CDR3 bases: TGTGCCTGGACGCAAGGGATAAGCGAGCAGTACTTC. Together with reference TRBV30 and TRBJ2-7, the CDR3 gives the full variable domain: SQTIHQWPATLVQPVGSPLSLECTVEGTSNPNLYWYRQAAGRGLQLLFYSVGIGQISSEVPQNLSASRPQDRQFILSSKKLLLSDSGFYLCAWTQGISEQYFGPGTRLTVT.

This chain joins TRBV28 and TRBJ1-5; the D gene is possibly TRBD1 (5 bases). Between the trimmed V and J ends, which lost 8 bases and 6 bases, there was a span of 14 bases. CDR1 and CDR2 (germline): MDHEN, SYDVKM. The CDR3 loop spans 13 amino acids. Here the CDR3 DNA reads TGTGCCAGCCGGCGGGGCCACAGTCAGCCCCAGCATTTT. Translated, it gives CASRRGHSQPQHF.

The chain has TRBV5-4 and TRBJ2-7; 7 positions match TRBD1. Germline CDR1 and CDR2: SGHNT and YYREEE (reference sequence). This CDR3 spans 14 amino acids. V gave up 4 bases and J gave up 3 bases; unmatched junction bases: 7. This CDR3 reads CASSPNRDSYEQYF. Here the CDR3 DNA reads TGTGCCAGCAGCCCAAACCGGGACAGCTACGAGCAGTACTTC.

V is TRBV5-1 and J is TRBJ1-1; D perhaps matches TRBD1 (5 bases). Trimming stripped 4 bases from V and 0 bases from J, with 13 bases between. CDR3 size: 15 residues. The V gene's germline CDR1 is SGHRS and CDR2 YFSETQ. CDR3 sequence reads: CASSPEGTVNTEAFF. The DNA for the CDR3 is TGCGCCAGCAGCCCAGAAGGGACCGTGAACACTGAAGCTTTCTTT.

The chain carries TRBV29-1 and TRBJ1-4; 10 nucleotides align to TRBD1. This CDR3 has 15 residues. J was trimmed by 7 bases and V by 3 bases; bases with no gene match: 8. Germline V gene sequence: CDR1 SQVTM, CDR2 ANQGSEA. In DNA form, the CDR3 reads TGCAGCGTTGACGCCGGGACAGGGGCAATTGAAAAACTGTTTTTT. Encoded protein: CSVDAGTGAIEKLFF.

This clone was found once. This chain uses TRBV6-5 with TRBJ2-3, with 9 bases fitting TRBD2. This CDR3 spans 16 amino acids. Germline V CDR1 and CDR2: MNHEY, SVGAGI. The ends lost 1 base at V and 7 bases at J; junction bases unmatched: 9. CDR3 bases: TGTGCCAGCAGTTACTTAGCGGGGGACGAGTTGAATACGCAGTATTTT. Its protein is CASSYLAGDELNTQYF.

The rearrangement uses TRBV27 and TRBJ2-7; D remains unclear. This CDR3 spans 14 amino acids. Deletions cut 6 bases from V and 6 bases from J, with 18 bases between. Germline-derived CDR1 and CDR2 are MNHEY and SMNVEV (reference sequence). CDR3 in amino acids: CASSSGSLRGEQYF. The CDR3 DNA reads TGTGCCAGCAGCTCCGGGTCCCTACGAGGCGAGCAGTACTTC.

The V gene is TRBV4-1, the J gene TRBJ1-1, with D maybe TRBD1 (5 bases). The germline gives CDR1 MGHRA, CDR2 YSYEKL. The CDR3 extends over 12 amino acids. Trimming cost V 4 bases and J 8 bases, with 11 bases left between them. CDR3 protein: CASSPIGQEAFF. The CDR3 DNA sequence: TGCGCCAGCAGCCCCATTGGACAAGAAGCTTTCTTT.

The gene calls are TRBV27 and TRBJ1-1, with D tentatively TRBD1 (6 bases). The V gene lost 6 bases and the J gene lost 2 bases, with 10 bases spanning the gap. Per the germline V gene, CDR1 is MNHEY and CDR2 is SMNVEV (reference sequence). The CDR3 is 13 amino acids. In DNA, the CDR3 is TGTGCCAGCAGACCGGGACATAACACTGAAGCTTTCTTT. It translates to CASRPGHNTEAFF.

The CDR3 DNA follows: TGTGCCTGGAGTGTCGGGGCTGGCAAAAACATTCAGTACTTC. It yields the protein CAWSVGAGKNIQYF. The rearrangement joins TRBV30 to TRBJ2-4; D may match TRBD1 or TRBD2 (5 bases each). Trimming left V 0 bases short and J 3 bases short, with 9 bases between. This CDR3 has 14 residues. CDR1 is GTSNPN and CDR2 is SVGIG in the germline V gene (reference sequence).